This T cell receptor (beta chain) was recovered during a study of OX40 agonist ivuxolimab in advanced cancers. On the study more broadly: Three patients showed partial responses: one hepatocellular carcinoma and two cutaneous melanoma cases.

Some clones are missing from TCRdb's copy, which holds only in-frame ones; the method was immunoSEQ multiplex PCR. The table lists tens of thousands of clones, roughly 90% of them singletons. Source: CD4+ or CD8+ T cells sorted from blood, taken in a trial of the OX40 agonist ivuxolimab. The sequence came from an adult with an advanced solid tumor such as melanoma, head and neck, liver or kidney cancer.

The CDR3 region is CASSLSSGRTYEQYF. The CDR3 DNA reads TGTGCCAGCAGCTTATCCAGCGGGAGGACCTACGAGCAGTACTTC. The V call is TRBV5-5, the J call TRBJ2-7, with 9 bases that match TRBD2. The CDR3 is 15 residues long. The germline gives CDR1 SGHKS, CDR2 YYEKEE (reference sequence). V lost 2 bases and J lost 2; bases outside the gene matches: 5.